Included here is one TCR beta chain sequence, with context. This clone has a single count. It has no known antigen specificity. Base-call qualities are not available, and no considerably larger clone is one nucleotide away. In this study, focal radiation therapy paired with CTLA-4 blockade (ipilimumab) was tested in patients who had chemo-refractory metastatic non-small-cell lung cancer. To prepare the library, the immunoSEQ multiplex PCR assay was applied. This immuneACCESS table, as held by TCRdb, lists in-frame sequences with V and J called but not all clones. Of the missing ones, under half trace to an unresolved V gene in checked studies; the others have no known cause. The sample table records about 97,000 clones; around 79% of these occur just once. Around 2.8% of the sample rests with the top ten. The data were taken from a study of radiotherapy plus CTLA-4 blockade in lung cancer (dated 2018 in TCRdb). Some background on the complete study: Among the enrolled patients, 15% to 20% had an objective response, and about 30% reached disease control.

CDR1 MDHEN and CDR2 SYDVKM are derived from the germline V gene. Trimming takes 6 bases off V and 0 bases off J; junction bases not matched to a gene: 7. Reading from cysteine to phenylalanine, the CDR3 counts 15 amino acids. Of the read, only the CDR3 DNA is kept; its 45 bases are in frame from base 1. Study-wide conclusions, independent of this receptor: The strongest predictors of response, as reported, were early dynamic changes in blood T cell clones along with a rise in serum interferon-beta after radiation. After treatment with radiotherapy and ipilimumab, TCR clones that came from tumors expanded in the peripheral blood.

The chain employs TRBV28 and TRBJ2-7; a stretch of 8 junction bases matches TRBD1. The sequencing used peripheral blood, collected from a patient treated with radiotherapy plus ipilimumab. The TCR originated in a human donor with non-small cell lung cancer who had a partial response to radiotherapy plus ipilimumab. Some clones in this sample may be carry-over from other donors' samples. CDR3 loop: CASSSGQGSSYEQYF. The base sequence is TGTGCCAGCAGCTCAGGACAGGGATCCTCCTACGAGCAGTACTTC.